These 5 T cell receptor beta chains came from one sample sequenced in a study of shared clonotypes between healthy human individuals. In the naive CD8 group, cells lacked CD45RO and were positively selected for CCR7, so terminally differentiated effector memory CD45RA+ cells were left out. TCRdb keeps only in-frame clones here, not all; method: immunoSEQ multiplex PCR. The sample records more than 2 million clones, 80% to 95% being singletons. The sequenced sample consisted of naive CD8+ T cells from PBMCs. The source is a man aged 18 to 29 in good health. Some clones in this sample may be carry-over from other donors' samples.

V is TRBV15 and J is TRBJ2-2; 8 bases align to TRBD2. CDR1 and CDR2 from the germline V gene are LNHNV and YYDKDF (reference sequence). The CDR3 is made up of 15 amino acids. With V trimmed by 4 bases and J by 5 bases, 6 bases remained unmatched. This chain's CDR3 is CATSIAGGATGELFF. CDR3 nucleotides: TGTGCCACCAGCATCGCGGGGGGCGCAACCGGGGAGCTGTTTTTT.

The chain employs TRBV7-9 and TRBJ2-7; TRBD2 agrees at 10 bases. This CDR3 is 15 amino acids long. Germline CDR1 SEHNR, CDR2 FQNEAQ (reference sequence). V lost 4 bases, J lost 2 bases, and 5 bases stayed unmatched. CDR3: CASSSSGTSAYEQYF. The CDR3 DNA follows: TGTGCCAGCAGCTCATCCGGGACTAGCGCCTACGAGCAGTACTTC.

The chain links TRBV25-1 to TRBJ2-1; D might be TRBD1 or TRBD2, each matching 5 bases. CDR1 is MGHDK, CDR2 SYGVNS, per germline. CDR3 size: 17 residues. V was shortened by 2 bases and J by 0 bases, with 14 bases between the two germline ends. The chain's CDR3 is CASSEGGPRSSYNEQFF. The DNA of the CDR3 is TGTGCCAGCAGTGAAGGGGGACCCAGGAGCTCCTACAATGAGCAGTTCTTC. Full variable domain (remainder filled in from reference TRBV25-1 and TRBJ2-1): EADIYQTPRYLVIGTGKKITLECSQTMGHDKMYWYQQDPGMELHLIHYSYGVNSTEKGDLSSESTVSRIRTEHFPLTLESARPSHTSQYLCASSEGGPRSSYNEQFFGPGTRLTVL.

The genes are TRBV9 and TRBJ2-3, with 8 nucleotides matching TRBD2. The V segment lost 3 bases and the J segment 1 base; nucleotides outside the gene matches: 4. The CDR3 spans 15 residues. Germline assignment: CDR1 SGDLS and CDR2 YYNGEE. The DNA for the CDR3 is TGTGCCAGCAGCGCCGGGGGGGCCCGCACAGATACGCAGTATTTT. It yields the protein CASSAGGARTDTQYF.

This chain uses TRBV5-4 with TRBJ2-1; no reliable D call. CDR3 length equals 16 residues. The V gene's germline CDR1 is SGHNT and CDR2 YYREEE (reference sequence). V gave up 5 bases and J gave up 0 bases, with 15 bases separating them. The CDR3 protein is CASSPDSFSSYNEQFF. The CDR3 DNA reads as TGTGCCAGCAGTCCAGATTCCTTCAGCTCCTACAATGAGCAGTTCTTC.